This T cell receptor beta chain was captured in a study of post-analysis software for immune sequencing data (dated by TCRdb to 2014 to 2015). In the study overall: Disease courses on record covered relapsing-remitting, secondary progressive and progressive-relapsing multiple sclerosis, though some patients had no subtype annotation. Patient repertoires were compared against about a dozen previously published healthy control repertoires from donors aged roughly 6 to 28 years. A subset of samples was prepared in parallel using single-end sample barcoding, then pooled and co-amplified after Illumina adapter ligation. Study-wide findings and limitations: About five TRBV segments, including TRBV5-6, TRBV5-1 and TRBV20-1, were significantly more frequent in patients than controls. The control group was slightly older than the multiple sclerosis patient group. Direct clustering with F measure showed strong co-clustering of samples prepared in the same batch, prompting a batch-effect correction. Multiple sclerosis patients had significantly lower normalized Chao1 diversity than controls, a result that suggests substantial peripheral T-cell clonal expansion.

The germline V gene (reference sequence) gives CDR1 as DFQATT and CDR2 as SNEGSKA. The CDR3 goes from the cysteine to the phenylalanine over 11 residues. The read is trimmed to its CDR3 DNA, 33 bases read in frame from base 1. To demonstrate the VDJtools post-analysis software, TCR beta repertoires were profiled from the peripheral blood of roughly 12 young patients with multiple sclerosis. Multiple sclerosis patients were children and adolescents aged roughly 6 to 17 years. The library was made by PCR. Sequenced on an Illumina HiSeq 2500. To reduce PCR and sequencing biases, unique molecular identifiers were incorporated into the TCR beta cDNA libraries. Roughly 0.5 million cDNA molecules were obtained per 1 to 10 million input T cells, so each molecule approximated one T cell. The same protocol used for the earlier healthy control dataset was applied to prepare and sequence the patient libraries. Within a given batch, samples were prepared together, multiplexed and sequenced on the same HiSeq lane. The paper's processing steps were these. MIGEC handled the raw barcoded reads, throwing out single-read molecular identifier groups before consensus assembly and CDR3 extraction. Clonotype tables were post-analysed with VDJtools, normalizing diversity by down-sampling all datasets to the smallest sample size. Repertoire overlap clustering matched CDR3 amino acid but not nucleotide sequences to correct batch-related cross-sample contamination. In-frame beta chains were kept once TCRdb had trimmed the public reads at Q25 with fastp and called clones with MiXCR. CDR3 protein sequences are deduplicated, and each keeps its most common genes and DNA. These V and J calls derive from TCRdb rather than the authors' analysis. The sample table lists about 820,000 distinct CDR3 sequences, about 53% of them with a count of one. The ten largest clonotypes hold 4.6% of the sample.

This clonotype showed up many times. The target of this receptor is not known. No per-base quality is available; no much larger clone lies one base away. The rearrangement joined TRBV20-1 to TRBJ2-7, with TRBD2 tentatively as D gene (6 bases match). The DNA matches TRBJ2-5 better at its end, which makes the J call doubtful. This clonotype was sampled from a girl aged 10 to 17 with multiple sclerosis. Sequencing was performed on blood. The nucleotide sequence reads TGCAGTGCCCTGGGAGGAGAGACCCAGTACTTC. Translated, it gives CSALGGETQYF.